This T cell receptor beta chain comes out of a study of cytomegalovirus exposure and HLA in healthy donors. Study-wide findings and caveats: Later analysis identified a missense DCLRE1C variant that was linked to TCR beta V- and J-gene trimming. Listed as cytomegalovirus-associated were 150 or so TCR beta chains.

Comments on this clone: What it recognizes is unknown.

The PCR contained 60 Vbeta and 13 Jbeta primers. Some clones are missing from TCRdb's copy, which holds only in-frame ones; the method was immunoSEQ multiplex PCR. The sample carries some 150,000 clones, around four fifths recorded once. Losses at the gene ends were 8 bases for V and 9 bases for J; bases not matched to a gene: 22. The germline CDR1 and CDR2 sequences are MDHEN and SYDVKM. The CDR3 has 17 amino acids. Sequencing input: PBMCs. The receptor comes from a woman aged 45 to 65 in good health and CMV-seronegative. This chain connects TRBV28 to TRBJ2-3, with 8 bases matching TRBD1. The CDR3 nucleotides read TGTGCCAGCCGGCGCCGCAGACAGGGGAGGACGGGGTGGACGCAGTATTTT. Translating gives CASRRRRQGRTGWTQYF.